The 21 T cell receptor beta chains below all came from one sample that was sequenced in a study of T cell repertoires in cytomegalovirus infection. Via MiXCR, TCRdb re-called the reads, giving one row per CDR3 protein. Among 290,000 or so distinct CDR3 sequences, roughly a tenth were seen once, and the ten largest hold more than 2.5%. Sequencing was performed on PBMCs. Receptor source: a human donor in good health (CMV status not recorded). Some clones in this sample may be carry-over from other donors' samples.

Ten or more counts support this clonotype. V and J are TRBV29-1 and TRBJ1-1; 7 bases match TRBD1. Germline CDR1 SQVTM, CDR2 ANQGSEA. The CDR3 totals 13 residues. V dropped 6 bases and J dropped 1; count of bases not matched to a gene: 5. The CDR3 bases are TGCAGCGTCCGACAGGGCCAGAACACTGAAGCTTTCTTT. Translating gives CSVRQGQNTEAFF.

This clonotype was detected many times. The gene calls are TRBV20-1 and TRBJ2-4; D ambiguous. Trimming pared 0 bases from V and 0 bases from J, leaving 15 bases between. The CDR3 extends over 17 amino acids. Germline values: CDR1 DFQATT, CDR2 SNEGSKA (reference sequence). CDR3 amino acids: CSARDLKIPLAKNIQYF. The CDR3 DNA reads TGCAGTGCTAGAGATCTAAAAATCCCCCTAGCCAAAAACATTCAGTACTTC.

This clonotype was seen more than once but under ten times. For the CDR3, the DNA is TGTGCCAGTACAGGGGCCCTTGGTGCACCCCTCCACTTT. Amino acid sequence: CASTGALGAPLHF. The V and J genes are TRBV19 and TRBJ1-6, with D maybe TRBD1 (6 bases). Germline V gives CDR1 LNHDA, CDR2 SQIVND (reference sequence). The V end lost 7 bases, the J end lost 11 bases, and 15 bases lay between the germline ends. The CDR3 consists of 13 residues.

This clonotype came up many times. At one end the junction does not follow the germline gene, possibly because of a read error. The chain combines TRBV7-8 with TRBJ2-2; no clear D. This CDR3 region has 12 residues. Germline-derived CDR1 and CDR2 are SGHVS and FQNEAQ. CDR3 bases: TGTGCCAGCAGCCCTAACAGCGGGGAGCTGTTTTTT. Its translation: CASSPNSGELFF.

There are many counts of this clonotype. The genes are TRBV7-2 and TRBJ1-5, with a possible D match to TRBD1 (5 bases). V dropped 0 bases and J dropped 6 bases, with 12 bases sitting between them. Looked up from germline, CDR1 is SGHTA and CDR2 is FQGNSA. CDR3 length: 15 residues. CDR3 region: CASSLAGGKGQPQHF. In nucleotides, the CDR3 is TGTGCCAGCAGCTTAGCCGGGGGAAAGGGTCAGCCCCAGCATTTT.

This clonotype was found many times. The genes are TRBV20-1 and TRBJ2-3, with D possibly being TRBD2 (5 bases). The CDR3 is made up of 13 amino acids. Germline lookup yields CDR1 DFQATT and CDR2 SNEGSKA (reference sequence). V was shortened by 2 bases and J by 7 bases, with 13 bases between the two germline ends. In DNA form, the CDR3 reads TGCAGTGCTAGACCGACTACTCCTCATACGCAGTATTTT. Protein product: CSARPTTPHTQYF.

This clonotype was detected only a few times. The chain uses TRBV7-9 and TRBJ1-6, with 9 positions matching TRBD1. CDR3 length: 16 amino acids. Germline V gene lookup returns CDR1 SEHNR and CDR2 FQNEAQ (reference sequence). V shed 1 base and J 9 bases; nucleotides not matched to a gene: 7. The CDR3: CASSLGGTGRLSPLHF. The CDR3 DNA reads TGTGCCAGCAGCTTAGGCGGGACAGGGCGTCTTTCACCCCTCCACTTT.

This clonotype turned up a few times. This chain links TRBV20-1 with TRBJ1-1; D is ambiguous. This CDR3 is 14 amino acids long. Germline-derived CDR1 and CDR2 are DFQATT and SNEGSKA (reference sequence). V was trimmed by 5 bases and J by 1 base, leaving 14 bases between them. Here the CDR3 DNA reads TGCAGTGCTGCCTGGTCTTCGGGGAACACTGAAGCTTTCTTT. Residues: CSAAWSSGNTEAFF.

Many counts were recorded for this clonotype. The chain couples TRBV9 to TRBJ2-4; the D is unclear. The CDR3 contains 15 residues. Germline V gene data show CDR1 as SGDLS and CDR2 as YYNGEE. The V and J ends lost 0 bases and 8 bases respectively, with 15 bases between them. CDR3 in amino acids: CASSVVGIAPDIQYF. The DNA for the CDR3 is TGTGCCAGCAGCGTAGTGGGGATAGCTCCGGACATTCAGTACTTC.

Many counts were recorded for this clonotype. The chain has TRBV7-2 and TRBJ2-1, with D perhaps TRBD1 or TRBD2 (5 bases each). The CDR3 consists of 18 residues. Germline values: CDR1 SGHTA, CDR2 FQGNSA. Trimming cost V 5 bases and J 15 bases, with 35 bases left between them. CDR3 DNA: TGTGCCAGCAGCCTAAAGAGCAGAATTGAGCTGCCGAGGGGATCGTGGTTCTTC. Protein: CASSLKSRIELPRGSWFF.

The chain recombines TRBV12-3 or TRBV12-4 with TRBJ1-4; D is possibly TRBD1 (6 bases). The length of the CDR3 is 16 residues. Trimming took 5 bases from V and 0 from J, leaving 13 bases between them. The CDR3 bases are TGTGCCAGCAGTACGGACAGCCTCACAACTAATGAAAAACTGTTTTTT. Protein: CASSTDSLTTNEKLFF.

In its sample, this clonotype was seen many times. This rearrangement joins TRBV20-1 to TRBJ2-7; D is possibly TRBD1 (5 bases). The CDR3 is 14 amino acids. Germline V lookup: CDR1 DFQATT, CDR2 SNEGSKA (reference sequence). The V gene lost 3 bases and the J gene lost 3 bases, with 15 bases spanning the gap. The chain's CDR3 is CSASTSTVHYEQYV. Here the CDR3 DNA reads TGCAGTGCTAGTACTTCGACAGTACACTACGAGCAGTACGTC.

This clonotype was picked up many times. Here the CDR3 DNA reads TGTGCCAGCAGTCCCGGGGGGCGGAAAATAAACAATGAGCAGTTCTTC. This codes for CASSPGGRKINNEQFF. V gene TRBV6-2 or TRBV6-3 combines with J gene TRBJ2-1; perhaps TRBD2 as D (7 bases). The CDR3 consists of 16 residues. Per the germline V gene, CDR1 is MNHEY and CDR2 is SVGEGT. Trimming left V 5 bases short and J 5 bases short, with 19 bases between.

This clonotype was found many times. The chain carries TRBV7-9 and TRBJ2-3; D might be TRBD1 or TRBD2, each matching 5 bases. V shed 3 bases and J shed 1 base, with 11 bases lying between them. The CDR3 extends over 15 amino acids. Germline loops: CDR1 SEHNR, CDR2 FQNEAQ (reference sequence). The chain's CDR3 is CASSFDQGGTDTQYF. Written as DNA, the CDR3 is TGTGCCAGCAGCTTCGACCAGGGAGGCACAGATACGCAGTATTTT.

Notes on this clonotype: A read error may be the cause here, since a much bigger clone is one base away. The rearrangement links TRBV29-1 to TRBJ1-4; D possibly corresponds to TRBD1 (5 bases). The CDR3 has 12 amino acids. V lost 6 bases and J 12 bases, leaving 17 bases between the germline ends. Per germline, CDR1 SQVTM and CDR2 ANQGSEA. CDR3 region: CSVGTSGEQLFF. CDR3 in DNA: TGCAGCGTCGGGACCTCCGGGGAACAACTGTTTTTT.

This clonotype was recorded at least ten times. V and J are TRBV12-3 or TRBV12-4 and TRBJ1-2; D gene ambiguous. The V end lost 2 bases, the J end lost 10 bases, and 11 bases lay between the germline ends. This CDR3 is 12 amino acids long. The CDR3 spells CASSLTRQHYTF. In nucleotides, the CDR3 is TGTGCCAGCAGTTTAACGCGGCAGCACTACACCTTC.

The rearrangement uses TRBV6-5 and TRBJ1-1, with TRBD1 identical over 12 bases. The germline V gene has CDR1 MNHEY and CDR2 SVGAGI. V shed 7 bases and J 6 bases; nucleotides not matched to a gene: 9. This CDR3 region has 15 residues. CDR3 loop: CASIPEGQGASEAFF. In DNA, the CDR3 is TGTGCCAGCATCCCAGAGGGACAGGGGGCTTCTGAAGCTTTCTTT.

This clonotype showed up many times. The chain links TRBV28 to TRBJ2-5; D unresolved. With 2 bases removed from V and 1 base from J, the gap between germline ends came to 8 bases. This CDR3 is 14 amino acids long. Germline values: CDR1 MDHEN, CDR2 SYDVKM. The chain's CDR3 is CASSLEPFQETQYF. In nucleotides, the CDR3 is TGTGCCAGCAGTTTAGAACCTTTCCAAGAGACCCAGTACTTC. Complete variable domain (other parts from reference TRBV28 and TRBJ2-5): DVKVTQSSRYLVKRTGEKVFLECVQDMDHENMFWYRQDPGLGLRLIYFSYDVKMKEKGDIPEGYSVSREKKERFSLILESASTNQTSMYLCASSLEPFQETQYFGPGTRLLVL.

This clonotype was picked up many times. The chain carries TRBV7-9 and TRBJ2-6; D may match TRBD1 or TRBD2 (5 bases each). CDR1 SEHNR and CDR2 FQNEAQ come from the germline V gene (reference sequence). V gave up 5 bases and J gave up 4 bases, with 21 bases separating them. This CDR3 spans 18 amino acids. CDR3 sequence: CASSPRTHGGPGANVLTF. CDR3 nucleotide sequence: TGTGCCAGCAGCCCACGGACACACGGAGGCCCCGGGGCCAACGTCCTGACTTTC.

This clonotype was counted a few times. The genes are TRBV20-1 and TRBJ1-4; 7 bases match TRBD1. This CDR3 is 14 amino acids long. With 4 bases clipped from V and 3 bases from J, the junction kept 5 bases outside the gene matches. Germline CDR1 DFQATT, CDR2 SNEGSKA (reference sequence). CDR3 sequence reads: CSATSGQPNEKLFF. The CDR3 bases are TGCAGTGCTACCTCGGGACAGCCTAATGAAAAACTGTTTTTT.

This clonotype was seen ten or more times. This rearrangement joins TRBV14 to TRBJ1-1; no clear D. The V end was cut by 4 bases, the J end by 0 bases, with 15 bases between. Germline CDR1 reads SGHDN; CDR2 reads FVKESK. The CDR3 runs 16 residues. CDR3 DNA: TGTGCCAGCAGCCCCCGAGCGGGAAGTATGAACACTGAAGCTTTCTTT. It yields the protein CASSPRAGSMNTEAFF.